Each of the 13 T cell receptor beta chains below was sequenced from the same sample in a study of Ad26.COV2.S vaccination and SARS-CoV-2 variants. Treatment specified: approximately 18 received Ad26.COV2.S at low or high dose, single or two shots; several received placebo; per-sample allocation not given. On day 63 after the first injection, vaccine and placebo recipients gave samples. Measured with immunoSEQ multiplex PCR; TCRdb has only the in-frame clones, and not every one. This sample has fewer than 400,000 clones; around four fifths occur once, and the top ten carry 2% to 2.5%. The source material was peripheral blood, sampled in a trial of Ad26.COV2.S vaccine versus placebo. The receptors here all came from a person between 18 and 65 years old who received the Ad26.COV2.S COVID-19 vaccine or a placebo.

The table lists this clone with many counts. The CDR3 sequence is CASSLITGYGYTF. CDR3 DNA: TGTGCCAGCAGTTTAATCACAGGCTATGGCTACACCTTC. V and J are TRBV28 and TRBJ1-2, with D possibly TRBD1 on 5 matching bases. The CDR3 totals 13 residues. Germline loops: CDR1 MDHEN, CDR2 SYDVKM. The V and J ends lost 2 bases and 4 bases respectively, with 8 bases between them.

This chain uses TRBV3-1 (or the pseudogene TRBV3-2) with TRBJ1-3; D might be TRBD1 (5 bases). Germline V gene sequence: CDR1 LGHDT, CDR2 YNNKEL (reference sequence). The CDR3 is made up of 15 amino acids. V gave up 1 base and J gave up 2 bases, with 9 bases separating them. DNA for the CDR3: TGTGCCAGCAGCCAAGGAGGGGCAGCTGGAAACACCATATATTTT. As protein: CASSQGGAAGNTIYF.

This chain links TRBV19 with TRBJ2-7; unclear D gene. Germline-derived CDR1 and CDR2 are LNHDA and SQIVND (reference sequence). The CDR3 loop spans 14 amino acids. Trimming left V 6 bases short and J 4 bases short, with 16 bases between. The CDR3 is CASSPRVSHYEQYF. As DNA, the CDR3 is TGTGCCAGTAGCCCTAGGGTCAGTCATTACGAGCAGTACTTC. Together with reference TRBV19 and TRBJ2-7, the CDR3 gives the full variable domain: DGGITQSPKYLFRKEGQNVTLSCEQNLNHDAMYWYRQDPGQGLRLIYYSQIVNDFQKGDIAEGYSVSREKKESFPLTVTSAQKNPTAFYLCASSPRVSHYEQYFGPGTRLTVT.

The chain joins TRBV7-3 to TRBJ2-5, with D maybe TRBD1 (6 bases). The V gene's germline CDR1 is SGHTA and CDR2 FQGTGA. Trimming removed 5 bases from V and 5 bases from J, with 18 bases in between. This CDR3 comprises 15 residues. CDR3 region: CASSPPGVGEETQYF. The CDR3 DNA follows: TGTGCCAGCAGCCCCCCAGGGGTGGGTGAGGAGACCCAGTACTTC.

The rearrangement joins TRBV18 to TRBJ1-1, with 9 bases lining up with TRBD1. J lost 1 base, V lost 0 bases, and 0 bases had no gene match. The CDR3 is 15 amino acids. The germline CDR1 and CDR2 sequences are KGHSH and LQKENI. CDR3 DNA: TGTGCCAGCTCACCACCGGGACAGGGGAACACTGAAGCTTTCTTT. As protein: CASSPPGQGNTEAFF.

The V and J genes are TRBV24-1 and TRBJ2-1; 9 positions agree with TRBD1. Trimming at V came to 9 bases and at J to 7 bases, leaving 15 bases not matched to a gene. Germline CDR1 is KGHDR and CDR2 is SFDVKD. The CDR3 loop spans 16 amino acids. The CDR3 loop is CATSRTGASFGNEQFF. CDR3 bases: TGTGCCACCTCCCGGACAGGGGCCTCTTTTGGAAATGAGCAGTTCTTC.

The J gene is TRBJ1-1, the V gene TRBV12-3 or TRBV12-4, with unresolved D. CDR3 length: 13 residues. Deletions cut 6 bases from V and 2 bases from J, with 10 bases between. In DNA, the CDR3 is TGTGCCAGCAGGAAACAGAAAAACACTGAAGCTTTCTTT. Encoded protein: CASRKQKNTEAFF.

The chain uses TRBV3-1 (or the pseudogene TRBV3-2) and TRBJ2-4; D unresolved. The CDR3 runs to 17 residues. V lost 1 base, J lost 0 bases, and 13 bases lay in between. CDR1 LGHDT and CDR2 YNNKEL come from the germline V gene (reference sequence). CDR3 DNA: TGTGCCAGCAGCCAAGCGCGACTTAAACTAGCCAAAAACATTCAGTACTTC. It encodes CASSQARLKLAKNIQYF.

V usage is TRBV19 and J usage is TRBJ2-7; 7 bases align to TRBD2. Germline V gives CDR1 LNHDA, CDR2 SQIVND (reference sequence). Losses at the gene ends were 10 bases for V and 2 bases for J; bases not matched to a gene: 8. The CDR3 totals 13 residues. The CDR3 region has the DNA TGTGCCACTGGGAGGGGATCCCCCTACGAGCAGTACTTC. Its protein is CATGRGSPYEQYF.

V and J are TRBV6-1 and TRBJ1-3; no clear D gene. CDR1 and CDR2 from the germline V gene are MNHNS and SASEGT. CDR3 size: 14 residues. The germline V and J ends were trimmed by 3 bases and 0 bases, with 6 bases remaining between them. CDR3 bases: TGTGCCAGCAGTGACCTTCGCTCTGGAAACACCATATATTTT. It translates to CASSDLRSGNTIYF.

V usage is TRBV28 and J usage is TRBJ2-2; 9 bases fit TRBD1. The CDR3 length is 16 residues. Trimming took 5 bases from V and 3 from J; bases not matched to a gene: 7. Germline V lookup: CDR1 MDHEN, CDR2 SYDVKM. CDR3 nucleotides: TGTGCCAGCAGTCCCCCACAGGGGGCGCACACCGGGGAGCTGTTTTTT. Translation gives CASSPPQGAHTGELFF.

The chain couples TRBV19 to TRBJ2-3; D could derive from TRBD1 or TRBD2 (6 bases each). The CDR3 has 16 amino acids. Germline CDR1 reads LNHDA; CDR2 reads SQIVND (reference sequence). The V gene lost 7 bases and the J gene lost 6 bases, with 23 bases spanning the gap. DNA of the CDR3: TGTGCCAGTAACACGGGTCCAGGGGCGGAGGGGGATACGCAGTATTTT. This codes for CASNTGPGAEGDTQYF. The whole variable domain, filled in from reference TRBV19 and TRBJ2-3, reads DGGITQSPKYLFRKEGQNVTLSCEQNLNHDAMYWYRQDPGQGLRLIYYSQIVNDFQKGDIAEGYSVSREKKESFPLTVTSAQKNPTAFYLCASNTGPGAEGDTQYFGPGTRLTVL.

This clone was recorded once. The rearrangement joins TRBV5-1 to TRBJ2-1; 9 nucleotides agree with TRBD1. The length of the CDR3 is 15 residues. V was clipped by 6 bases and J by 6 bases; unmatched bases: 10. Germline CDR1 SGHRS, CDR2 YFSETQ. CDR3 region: CASNTGTGTGNEQFF. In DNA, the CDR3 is TGCGCCAGCAACACCGGGACAGGGACGGGCAATGAGCAGTTCTTC. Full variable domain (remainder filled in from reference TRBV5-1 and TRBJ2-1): KAGVTQTPRYLIKTRGQQVTLSCSPISGHRSVSWYQQTPGQGLQFLFEYFSETQRNKGNFPGRFSGRQFSNSRSEMNVSTLELGDSALYLCASNTGTGTGNEQFFGPGTRLTVL.